This T cell receptor beta chain was obtained from a study of Ad26.COV2.S vaccination and SARS-CoV-2 variants. Study-level points and caveats: The authors reported substantial breadth in spike-specific CD8+ and CD4+ T cell responses after vaccination.

The ends were cut back, 6 bases at V and 0 bases at J, with 8 bases in the middle. This CDR3 is built from 13 residues. Germline assignment: CDR1 MNHNY and CDR2 SVGAGI (reference sequence). The sample's treatment: 15 to 20 received Ad26.COV2.S at low or high dose, single or two shots; 5 received placebo; per-sample allocation not given. Following the first vaccine or placebo injection, samples were taken on day 63. This adult donor, from Boston, was 18-55 years old. Measured with immunoSEQ multiplex PCR; TCRdb has only the in-frame clones, and not every one. The repertoire holds some 320,000 clones, with around 84% as singletons. With respect to this clone: Its antigen remains unknown.

The chain recombines TRBV6-6 with TRBJ2-5, with D unresolved. The source is a person between 18 and 65 years old who received the Ad26.COV2.S COVID-19 vaccine or a placebo. Sequenced here: peripheral blood, sampled in a trial of Ad26.COV2.S vaccine versus placebo. The CDR3 region is CASSRPYQETQYF. For the CDR3, the DNA is TGTGCCAGCAGCCGTCCGTACCAAGAGACCCAGTACTTC.